These 14 T cell receptor beta chains were sequenced from one sample in a study of regulatory T cells in long-lasting Graves disease. Noted time point: newly diagnosed GD, antithyroid drugs for less than 3 months. Scientists built the TCR library using RNA that was extracted from PBMCs. Building the TCR beta libraries relied on iRepertoire HTBI primers, and CDR3 regions underwent Arm-PCR. A single record per CDR3 protein comes from TCRdb applying MiXCR to the multiplex PCR reads. The data show fewer than 350,000 distinct CDR3 sequences, with 15% to 20% seen just once and 38% held by the top ten. The input for sequencing was peripheral blood mononuclear cells (PBMCs), taken at new diagnosis, from a patient treated with antithyroid drugs. The source is a female donor with Graves disease.

The rearrangement uses TRBV14 and TRBJ1-2; D is unclear. The CDR3 spans 15 residues. Trimming took off 1 base at V and 4 bases at J, with 13 bases between the two ends. CDR1 is SGHDN, CDR2 FVKESK, per germline. The CDR3 bases are TGTGCCAGCAGCCAAGGCCCGGGAGGTTCCTATGGCTACACCTTC. Translated: CASSQGPGGSYGYTF.

The table lists this clonotype with many counts. This chain links TRBV19 with TRBJ2-2; D is unclear. Looked up from germline, CDR1 is LNHDA and CDR2 is SQIVND (reference sequence). Deletions cut 5 bases from V and 6 bases from J, with 4 bases between. The length of the CDR3 is 11 residues. The CDR3 loop is CASSFPGELFF. For the CDR3, the DNA is TGTGCCAGTAGTTTTCCCGGGGAGCTGTTTTTT.

This clonotype was picked up many times. J is TRBJ1-2 and V is TRBV12-3 or TRBV12-4, with unresolved D. V shed 5 bases and J shed 0 bases, with 7 bases lying between them. This CDR3 region has 13 residues. CDR3 residues: CASSGTANYGYTF. CDR3 nucleotides: TGTGCCAGCAGTGGAACTGCTAACTATGGCTACACCTTC.

This clonotype was counted ten times or more. V is TRBV28 and J is TRBJ2-1, with TRBD2 matching 11 bases. This CDR3 is 15 amino acids long. Per the germline V gene, CDR1 is MDHEN and CDR2 is SYDVKM. V was clipped by 2 bases and J by 8 bases; unmatched bases: 5. The CDR3 reads CASSLTSGRIDEQFF. In DNA, the CDR3 is TGTGCCAGCAGTTTAACTAGCGGGAGAATTGATGAGCAGTTCTTC. The full variable domain, its missing parts supplied by reference TRBV28 and TRBJ2-1, is DVKVTQSSRYLVKRTGEKVFLECVQDMDHENMFWYRQDPGLGLRLIYFSYDVKMKEKGDIPEGYSVSREKKERFSLILESASTNQTSMYLCASSLTSGRIDEQFFGPGTRLTVL.

This clonotype was detected many times. V usage is TRBV10-3 and J usage is TRBJ2-1, with 7 bases that match TRBD2. J was trimmed by 1 base and V by 7 bases; bases with no gene match: 4. The CDR3 runs to 14 residues. Germline V CDR1 and CDR2: ENHRY, SYGVKD. The CDR3 reads CAIKLAASYNEQFF. DNA of the CDR3: TGTGCCATCAAGCTAGCGGCGTCCTACAATGAGCAGTTCTTC.

This clonotype was counted many times. This chain joins TRBV10-3 and TRBJ2-1, with 12 bases lining up with TRBD2. V lost 6 bases and J lost 7; bases outside the gene matches: 7. Germline CDR1 reads ENHRY; CDR2 reads SYGVKD. The CDR3 spans 15 residues. CDR3 nucleotide sequence: TGTGCCATCAGCCCCCCCGGGACTAGCGGGAATGAGCAGTTCTTC. Amino acid sequence: CAISPPGTSGNEQFF.

This clonotype was observed at least ten times. The rearrangement joins TRBV2 to TRBJ2-7; possible D gene TRBD2, 5 bases. V was cut by 5 bases and J by 0 bases, with 14 bases left in between. Looked up from germline, CDR1 is SNHLY and CDR2 is FYNNEI. The CDR3 is made up of 15 amino acids. CDR3 in DNA: TGTGCCAGCAGTAACAGCGGAGACAACTCCTACGAGCAGTACTTC. Amino acid sequence: CASSNSGDNSYEQYF.

This clonotype was seen at least ten times. The rearrangement links TRBV20-1 to TRBJ2-7; tentatively, D is TRBD1 or TRBD2 (6 bases each). Germline V gene sequence: CDR1 DFQATT, CDR2 SNEGSKA (reference sequence). The CDR3 extends over 13 amino acids. The V gene lost 4 bases and the J gene lost 3 bases, with 13 bases spanning the gap. CDR3 sequence reads: CSATLGGGYEQYF. Here the CDR3 DNA reads TGCAGTGCTACCCTCGGGGGCGGCTACGAGCAGTACTTC.

This clonotype has at least ten counts. This sequence joins TRBV19 and TRBJ2-1, with TRBD2 as a possible D gene (6 bases). V was cut by 5 bases and J by 12 bases, with 35 bases left in between. The CDR3 runs to 19 residues. Germline V CDR1 and CDR2: LNHDA, SQIVND (reference sequence). CDR3 protein: CASSVRSGTQLRDSRWQFF. CDR3 coding DNA: TGTGCCAGTAGTGTACGATCCGGGACCCAACTTCGGGACTCAAGATGGCAGTTCTTC.

In its sample, this clonotype was seen many times. V and J are TRBV24-1 and TRBJ2-1; 13 bases are a match to TRBD2. The CDR3 extends over 16 amino acids. CDR1 and CDR2 from the germline V gene are KGHDR and SFDVKD. Trimming cost V 2 bases and J 8 bases; bases outside gene matches: 5. CDR3 sequence reads: CATSDSGLAGVDEQFF. CDR3 nucleotide sequence: TGTGCCACCAGTGATTCAGGACTAGCGGGAGTCGATGAGCAGTTCTTC.

The chain couples TRBV2 to TRBJ2-2, with D unresolved. The germline V gene has CDR1 SNHLY and CDR2 FYNNEI. Trimming shortened V by 6 bases and J by 1 base, and 9 bases separated the two germline ends. The CDR3 loop spans 14 amino acids. The CDR3: CASRSPKNTGELFF. CDR3 nucleotides: TGTGCCAGCAGGTCCCCCAAGAACACCGGGGAGCTGTTTTTT.

This clonotype was recorded many times. The gene calls are TRBV15 and TRBJ1-6; D is unresolved. Germline loops: CDR1 LNHNV, CDR2 YYDKDF (reference sequence). With 3 bases removed from V and 5 bases from J, the gap between germline ends came to 5 bases. The CDR3 totals 13 residues. The CDR3 region is CATSSTNNSPLHF. CDR3 in DNA: TGTGCCACCAGCAGTACTAATAATTCACCCCTCCACTTT.

The chain recombines TRBV24-1 with TRBJ1-1, with D tentatively TRBD1 (6 bases). The CDR3 covers 15 residues. Trimming cost V 6 bases and J 6 bases, with 19 bases left between them. Germline V gives CDR1 KGHDR, CDR2 SFDVKD. The CDR3 DNA is TGTGCCACCAGTTATAGAACAGGGTCGGAGGCTGAAGCTTTCTTT. Translating it yields CATSYRTGSEAEAFF.

This clonotype was counted at least ten times. The rearrangement links TRBV2 to TRBJ2-2; tentative D call: TRBD2 (5 bases). V shed 7 bases and J shed 6 bases, with 12 bases lying between them. This CDR3 has 13 residues. CDR1 is SNHLY, CDR2 FYNNEI, per germline. CDR3 residues: CASTTDWAGELFF. DNA for the CDR3: TGTGCCAGCACCACGGACTGGGCCGGGGAGCTGTTTTTT.